This T cell receptor beta chain emerged from a study of T-cell reconstitution after alpha-beta-depleted transplantation in children. This clonotype has a count of ten or more. Construction of the TCRbeta library involved unique molecular identifiers. In TCRdb, the PCR reads were re-called with MiXCR into one record per CDR3 protein. The profile shows 640,000 or so distinct CDR3 sequences, about 15% of them singletons. The sequences come from PBMCs from the stem cell graft donor, collected from the stem cell graft. This TCR was sampled from a human donor who donated a stem cell graft to a child with acute myeloid leukemia.

The CDR3 bases are TGTGCCACCAGCAGAGATGAGAGCAATCAGCCCCAGCATTTT. This codes for CATSRDESNQPQHF. The rearrangement links TRBV15 to TRBJ1-5; no firm D call. V lost 0 bases to trimming and J lost 1 base, with 4 bases between them. CDR3 length: 14 amino acids. CDR1 LNHNV and CDR2 YYDKDF come from the germline V gene (reference sequence).